What follows are 23 T cell receptor beta chains derived from one specimen sequenced in a study of identical twins. TCRdb itself ran the 5' RACE reads through MiXCR, one entry per CDR3 protein. The sample lists roughly 630,000 distinct CDR3 sequences; under 8.5% were seen once. Another study also made use of these data, one on yellow fever vaccine responses in identical twins.

The source material was PBMCs. These receptor sequences come from a woman under 30 in good health.

This clonotype was recorded many times. The chain employs TRBV24-1 and TRBJ2-3; D gene unclear. V was shortened by 0 bases and J by 0 bases, with 6 bases between the two germline ends. CDR1 is KGHDR and CDR2 is SFDVKD in the germline V gene. This CDR3 contains 15 residues. CDR3 loop: CATSDLRQSTDTQYF. DNA of the CDR3: TGTGCCACCAGTGATTTGAGGCAGAGCACAGATACGCAGTATTTT.

The rearrangement uses TRBV4-2 and TRBJ1-4, with TRBD1 identical over 11 bases. V was clipped by 6 bases and J by 8 bases; unmatched bases: 14. CDR1 is LGHNA, CDR2 YNFKEQ, per germline. The CDR3 is 17 residues long. CDR3 nucleotide sequence: TGTGCCAGCAGGAACTCCGAATTCGGGACAGGGGGAGAAAAACTGTTTTTT. It yields the protein CASRNSEFGTGGEKLFF.

The chain carries TRBV5-1 and TRBJ2-3; 9 positions agree with TRBD2. V trimming: 4 bases; J trimming: 1 base; junction bases outside the gene matches: 4. There are 15 residues in the CDR3. The germline CDR1 and CDR2 sequences are SGHRS and YFSETQ. CDR3: CASSERTSGTDTQYF. In nucleotides, the CDR3 is TGCGCCAGCAGCGAACGGACTAGCGGCACAGATACGCAGTATTTT.

This sequence joins TRBV7-3 and TRBJ2-1, with 9 bases fitting TRBD2. Germline CDR1 SGHTA, CDR2 FQGTGA. Germline trimming cut 1 base from V and 2 bases from J; bases unmatched to any gene: 9. The CDR3 runs to 18 residues. CDR3 nucleotides: TGTGCCAGCAGCTTAAAAGGCCCGGGACTAGCACCCTACAATGAGCAGTTCTTC. As protein: CASSLKGPGLAPYNEQFF.

This clonotype has at least ten counts. The chain joins TRBV11-2 to TRBJ2-2, with TRBD2 identical over 11 bases. The J segment lost 7 bases and the V segment lost 1 base, leaving 8 bases of the junction unmatched. CDR1 is SGHAT and CDR2 is FQNNGV in the germline V gene. This CDR3 contains 17 residues. CDR3 in amino acids: CASSLGPSGRISGELFF. The DNA for the CDR3 is TGTGCCAGCAGCTTAGGACCTAGCGGGAGGATAAGCGGGGAGCTGTTTTTT.

The CDR3 region has the DNA TGTGCCAGCAGTTCCAAGGACAGAATCCAAGAGACCCAGTACTTC. Its translation is CASSSKDRIQETQYF. The V call is TRBV28, the J call TRBJ2-5, with D tentatively TRBD1 (6 bases). Germline loops: CDR1 MDHEN, CDR2 SYDVKM. Trimming cost V 4 bases and J 1 base, with 13 bases left between them. CDR3 length: 15 residues.

Ten or more counts support this clonotype. The rearrangement links TRBV5-1 to TRBJ2-3, with 7 bases identical to TRBD2. The V segment lost 4 bases and the J segment 3 bases; nucleotides outside the gene matches: 5. Germline V CDR1 and CDR2: SGHRS, YFSETQ. The CDR3 spans 14 residues. CDR3 sequence (DNA): TGCGCCAGCAGCACAAGCGGGACTACAGATACGCAGTATTTT. It is translated as CASSTSGTTDTQYF.

The chain employs TRBV24-1 and TRBJ1-1; 10 bases map to TRBD1. With V trimmed by 9 bases and J by 1 base, 1 base remained unmatched. CDR1 is KGHDR and CDR2 is SFDVKD in the germline V gene. The CDR3 totals 13 residues. The CDR3 DNA reads TGTGCCACCCGGGACAGGGGGAACACTGAAGCTTTCTTT. Protein: CATRDRGNTEAFF.

The chain joins TRBV5-6 to TRBJ1-3; D is unclear. Germline CDR1 SGHDT, CDR2 YYEEEE. Between the trimmed V and J ends, which lost 4 bases and 0 bases, there was a span of 8 bases. The CDR3 spans 14 residues. The DNA for the CDR3 is TGTGCCAGCAGCATCCCTGGCTCTGGAAACACCATATATTTT. Protein sequence: CASSIPGSGNTIYF.

This chain joins TRBV24-1 and TRBJ2-1; D may correspond to TRBD1 or TRBD2 (5 bases each). Per the germline V gene, CDR1 is KGHDR and CDR2 is SFDVKD. Between the trimmed V and J ends, which lost 3 bases and 10 bases, there was a span of 9 bases. The CDR3 length is 12 residues. In DNA, the CDR3 is TGTGCCACCAGTGATGGGGGTTACGAGCAGTTCTTC. As protein: CATSDGGYEQFF.

The sample holds many counts of this clonotype. This chain uses TRBV5-1 with TRBJ2-1, with TRBD1 matching over 10 bases. CDR1 is SGHRS and CDR2 is YFSETQ in the germline V gene. The V gene end was trimmed by 3 bases and the J gene end by 3 bases; junction bases not matched to a gene: 3. The CDR3 has 15 amino acids. CDR3 loop: CASSSGTGVYNEQFF. The CDR3 DNA follows: TGCGCCAGCAGCTCCGGGACAGGGGTCTACAATGAGCAGTTCTTC. Looking up the rest from reference TRBV5-1 and TRBJ2-1 gives the full variable domain: KAGVTQTPRYLIKTRGQQVTLSCSPISGHRSVSWYQQTPGQGLQFLFEYFSETQRNKGNFPGRFSGRQFSNSRSEMNVSTLELGDSALYLCASSSGTGVYNEQFFGPGTRLTVL.

The gene calls are TRBV7-2 and TRBJ2-5; D might be TRBD2 (5 bases). Germline CDR1 reads SGHTA; CDR2 reads FQGNSA. Trimming took off 1 base at V and 5 bases at J, with 14 bases between the two ends. The CDR3 is 15 amino acids. This chain's CDR3 is CASSLVHGVGETQYF. The CDR3 DNA reads TGTGCCAGCAGCTTAGTCCACGGGGTGGGGGAGACCCAGTACTTC.

This clonotype has more than one count but fewer than ten. CDR3 DNA: TGTGCCAGCAGCTTGGGGGGACTAGCGGGAGCGAAAAGGAGGAATGAGCAGTTCTTC. Translation gives CASSLGGLAGAKRRNEQFF. The V and J genes are TRBV5-6 and TRBJ2-1; 14 bases are shared with TRBD2. Germline CDR1 is SGHDT and CDR2 is YYEEEE. The CDR3 runs to 19 residues. J was trimmed by 7 bases and V by 0 bases; bases with no gene match: 12.

The CDR3 bases are TGTGCCAGCAGCTCGGGACAGGGCAAGAATGAGCAGTTCTTC. Translation: CASSSGQGKNEQFF. The chain has TRBV11-3 and TRBJ2-1; 9 bases are shared with TRBD1. After removal of 4 bases from V and 7 bases from J, the junction contained 5 bases not matched to a gene. The germline CDR1 and CDR2 sequences are SGHNT and YENEEA. The CDR3 runs 14 residues.

This clonotype occurred many times. V and J are TRBV7-8 and TRBJ1-3; D is unresolved. The CDR3 consists of 13 residues. The germline gives CDR1 SGHVS, CDR2 FQNEAQ. V was shortened by 6 bases and J by 4 bases, with 10 bases between the two germline ends. The CDR3 loop reads CASSHRSGNTIYF. In nucleotides, the CDR3 is TGTGCCAGCAGTCATAGGTCCGGAAACACCATATATTTT.

The gene calls are TRBV2 and TRBJ2-1; TRBD1 matches 10 bases. The CDR3 is made up of 17 amino acids. V dropped 6 bases and J dropped 3; count of bases not matched to a gene: 11. Germline lookup yields CDR1 SNHLY and CDR2 FYNNEI. The CDR3 is CASRESDRGRFYNEQFF. In nucleotides, the CDR3 is TGTGCCAGCAGGGAGAGTGACAGGGGGCGGTTCTACAATGAGCAGTTCTTC.

The rearrangement uses TRBV3-1 and TRBJ2-7; 10 nucleotides line up with TRBD1. The germline gives CDR1 LGHDT, CDR2 YNNKEL (reference sequence). The CDR3 sequence is 15 residues long. Trimming removed 4 bases from V and 5 bases from J; junction bases left unmatched: 8. The CDR3 DNA reads as TGTGCCAGCAGCCCTCGGGACAGGGGAGTCGACGAGCAGTACTTC. This translates into CASSPRDRGVDEQYF.

The chain links TRBV11-3 to TRBJ2-3; possible D gene TRBD2, 6 bases. Trimming cost V 1 base and J 1 base, with 15 bases left between them. The CDR3 loop spans 17 amino acids. Germline CDR1 and CDR2: SGHNT and YENEEA. The chain's CDR3 is CASSLGVAVGGTDTQYF. In DNA form, the CDR3 reads TGTGCCAGCAGCTTAGGGGTAGCGGTCGGAGGCACAGATACGCAGTATTTT.

This clonotype has a handful of counts. The chain carries TRBV18 and TRBJ2-1, with D possibly being TRBD2 (5 bases). CDR1 and CDR2 (germline): KGHSH, LQKENI. The CDR3 is made up of 15 amino acids. The germline V and J ends were trimmed by 4 bases and 6 bases, with 16 bases remaining between them. The CDR3 region is CASSQGRTTINEQFF. CDR3 DNA sequence: TGTGCCAGCTCACAAGGACGGACGACTATCAATGAGCAGTTCTTC.

Many counts were recorded for this clonotype. This rearrangement joins TRBV5-1 to TRBJ2-3; D ambiguous. The CDR3 runs to 13 residues. V was shortened by 0 bases and J by 6 bases, with 8 bases between the two germline ends. Germline V gene data show CDR1 as SGHRS and CDR2 as YFSETQ. The CDR3 DNA is TGCGCCAGCAGCTTGGAATCCGGTGATACGCAGTATTTT. This codes for CASSLESGDTQYF.

This clonotype was counted ten times or more. The chain employs TRBV4-1 and TRBJ2-3; 10 bases align to TRBD2. Germline V gives CDR1 MGHRA, CDR2 YSYEKL. J gave up 0 bases and V 2 bases, and 8 bases lay outside the gene matches. The CDR3 has 18 residues. DNA for the CDR3: TGCGCCAGCAGCCAACCACTAGCGGGAAAGACTAGCACAGATACGCAGTATTTT. Its translation: CASSQPLAGKTSTDTQYF.

In its sample, this clonotype was seen many times. J is TRBJ2-1 and V is TRBV7-9; 11 nucleotides match TRBD2. The CDR3 consists of 13 residues. V gave up 4 bases and J gave up 10 bases; unmatched junction bases: 3. Germline V gene lookup returns CDR1 SEHNR and CDR2 FQNEAQ (reference sequence). The CDR3 loop reads CASSSGLADEQFF. The CDR3, as DNA: TGTGCCAGCAGCTCGGGACTAGCGGACGAGCAGTTCTTC.

In this sample, this clonotype turned up a few times. The V and J genes are TRBV3-1 and TRBJ2-2; D remains ambiguous. Trimming took 2 bases from V and 0 from J, leaving 10 bases between them. The CDR3 length is 16 residues. Germline lookup yields CDR1 LGHDT and CDR2 YNNKEL (reference sequence). In DNA, the CDR3 is TGTGCCAGCAGCCAAATTGCCCAAGCGAACACCGGGGAGCTGTTTTTT. It specifies CASSQIAQANTGELFF.